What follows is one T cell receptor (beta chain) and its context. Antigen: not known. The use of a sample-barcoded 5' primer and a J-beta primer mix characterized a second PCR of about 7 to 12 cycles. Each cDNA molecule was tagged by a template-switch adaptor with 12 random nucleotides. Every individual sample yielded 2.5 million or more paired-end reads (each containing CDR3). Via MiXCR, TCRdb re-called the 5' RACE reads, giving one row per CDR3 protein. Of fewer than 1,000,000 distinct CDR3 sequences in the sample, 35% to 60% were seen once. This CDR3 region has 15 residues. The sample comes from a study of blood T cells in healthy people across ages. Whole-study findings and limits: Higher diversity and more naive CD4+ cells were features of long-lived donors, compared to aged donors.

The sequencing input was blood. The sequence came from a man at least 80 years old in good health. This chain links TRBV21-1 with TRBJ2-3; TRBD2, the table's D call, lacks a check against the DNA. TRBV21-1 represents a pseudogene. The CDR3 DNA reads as TGTGCCAGCAGCTTCGACTTTACCGGCGGAGGGACGCAGTATTTT. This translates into CASSFDFTGGGTQYF.